The rows below give T cell receptor beta chains drawn from one sample of a study of regulatory T cells in long-lasting Graves disease. Via MiXCR, TCRdb re-called the multiplex PCR reads, giving one row per CDR3 protein. The table lists roughly 450,000 distinct CDR3 sequences, 22% of them singletons. The sample consisted of peripheral blood mononuclear cells (PBMCs), taken when the disease was refractory, from a patient treated with antithyroid drugs. The receptors stem from a female donor with Graves disease. Both conserved end residues are part of each CDR3. D genes are given only for firm matches. Clone size is given for some rows only: seen once, a few or many times, or a class if the clone is expanded.

TRBJ2-7 15 few TRBD1 TRBV29-1 CSASERGTGTYEQYF TGCAGCGCTTCGGAGAGGGGGACAGGAACCTACGAGCAGTACTTC
TRBJ1-4 15 many NA TRBV11-2 CASSLRGSTNEKLFF TGTGCCAGCAGCTTGAGGGGGTCGACTAATGAAAAACTGTTTTTT
TRBJ2-7 12 many NA TRBV12-3/TRBV12-4 CASGKKNDEQYF TGTGCCAGCGGGAAGAAAAATGACGAGCAGTACTTC
TRBJ2-5 14 NA NA TRBV20-1 CSAKDRTLQETQYF TGCAGTGCTAAAGACAGGACCCTCCAAGAGACCCAGTACTTC
TRBJ2-2 17 many TRBD2 TRBV11-2 CASSYTLAGGDTGELFF TGTGCCAGCAGTTACACGCTAGCGGGGGGGGATACCGGGGAGCTGTTTTTT
TRBJ1-2 14 NA TRBD1 TRBV28 CASIFGTGYYGYTF TGTGCCAGCATATTCGGGACAGGGTACTATGGCTACACCTTC
TRBJ2-7 15 NA NA TRBV5-1 CASSLGPESFYEQYF TGCGCCAGCAGCTTGGGCCCAGAATCCTTTTACGAGCAGTACTTC
TRBJ1-2 14 many NA TRBV6-5 CASSYSEGDYGYTF TGTGCCAGCAGTTACTCTGAGGGGGACTATGGCTACACCTTC
TRBJ2-5 16 few TRBD2 TRBV11-2 CASSPSTSGGKETQYF TGTGCCAGCAGCCCCTCGACTAGCGGGGGAAAAGAGACCCAGTACTTC
TRBJ1-3 17 NA NA TRBV13 CASSSYNGQNSGNTIYF TGTGCCAGCAGCTCCTACAACGGACAGAACTCTGGAAACACCATATATTTT
TRBJ2-7 15 few TRBD2 TRBV11-2 CASSLDISGSDGQYF TGTGCCAGCAGCTTAGATATTAGCGGGAGTGACGGGCAGTACTTC
TRBJ2-5 13 many NA TRBV11-3 CASRGPGLETQYF TGTGCCAGCAGAGGTCCCGGTTTGGAGACCCAGTACTTC
TRBJ1-6 14 NA NA TRBV6-2/TRBV6-3 CASSSVSYNSPLHF TGTGCCAGCAGTTCGGTCAGCTATAATTCACCCCTCCACTTT
TRBJ1-2 14 few NA TRBV18 CASSYQDSNYGYTF TGTGCCAGCTCATACCAGGACAGCAACTATGGCTACACCTTC
TRBJ1-2 16 many TRBD1 TRBV7-2 CASSLVAGTANYGYTF TGTGCCAGCAGCTTAGTTGCCGGGACAGCGAACTATGGCTACACCTTC
TRBJ2-2 15 few TRBD1 TRBV12-3/TRBV12-4 CASNIQGAHTGELFF TGTGCCAGCAATATACAGGGGGCCCACACCGGGGAGCTGTTTTTT
TRBJ2-7 13 few NA TRBV11-1 CASSSTLVYEQYF TGTGCCAGCAGCTCTACTCTAGTTTACGAGCAGTACTTC
TRBJ1-4 15 many NA TRBV6-1 CASSQTAATNEKLFF TGTGCCAGCAGTCAGACCGCCGCTACTAATGAAAAACTGTTTTTT
TRBJ2-7 14 NA NA TRBV5-1 CASSLYNNNYEQYF TGCGCCAGCAGCTTGTATAACAATAACTACGAGCAGTACTTC
TRBJ1-1 14 few TRBD1 TRBV5-8 CATDTGVLNTEAFF TGTGCCACAGACACAGGGGTCCTGAACACTGAAGCTTTCTTT
TRBJ2-5 16 NA TRBD2 TRBV7-2 CASRTSGGYRQETQYF TGTGCCAGCAGGACTAGCGGGGGTTACCGCCAAGAGACCCAGTACTTC
TRBJ1-5 15 many NA TRBV6-1 CASSTRRGPNQPQHF TGTGCCAGCAGCACCCGGCGGGGGCCCAATCAGCCCCAGCATTTT
TRBJ2-2 16 NA NA TRBV25-1 CASSYTRQGGTGELFF TGTGCCAGCTCCTACACCCGACAGGGAGGAACCGGGGAGCTGTTTTTT
TRBJ1-1 13 few TRBD1 TRBV5-4 CASSTDRVTEAFF TGTGCCAGCAGCACGGACAGGGTCACTGAAGCTTTCTTT
TRBJ2-4 16 NA TRBD1 TRBV5-1 CASSTLGTGVGNIQYF TGCGCCAGCAGCACCCTTGGGACAGGGGTCGGCAACATTCAGTACTTC
TRBJ1-5 15 many NA TRBV11-3 CASSLARGSNQPQHF TGTGCCAGCAGCTTAGCCAGAGGGAGCAATCAGCCCCAGCATTTT
TRBJ2-7 15 few NA TRBV9 CASSVDSGETYEQYF TGTGCCAGCAGCGTAGACTCAGGCGAGACCTACGAGCAGTACTTC
TRBJ2-7 16 NA TRBD2 TRBV10-3 CAISDSGLAGTYEQYF TGTGCCATCAGCGACTCAGGACTAGCGGGAACTTACGAGCAGTACTTC
TRBJ2-5 17 many TRBD2 TRBV6-5 CASSYSSLAGGRETQYF TGTGCCAGCAGTTACTCTTCGCTAGCGGGGGGCCGAGAGACCCAGTACTTC
TRBJ1-4 13 few NA TRBV6-1 CASRRYSEEKLFF TGTGCCAGCCGGCGGTATTCGGAAGAAAAACTGTTTTTT
TRBJ2-4 16 NA TRBD1 TRBV6-2/TRBV6-3 CASSQTGGLAKNIQYF TGTGCCAGCAGTCAAACAGGGGGCTTGGCCAAAAACATTCAGTACTTC
TRBJ2-5 14 many NA TRBV28 CASSSSLGWETQYF TGTGCCAGCAGTTCCTCGTTAGGGTGGGAGACCCAGTACTTC
TRBJ2-7 16 many TRBD2 TRBV28 CASSRTGLAGGNEQYF TGTGCCAGCAGCCGAACGGGACTAGCGGGAGGCAACGAGCAGTACTTC
TRBJ1-1 15 few TRBD1 TRBV7-9 CASSRQGAVGGEAFF TGTGCCAGCAGCAGGCAGGGGGCAGTGGGAGGTGAAGCTTTCTTT
TRBJ2-7 13 many NA TRBV28 CASSFSNSYEQYF TGTGCCAGCAGTTTCTCCAACTCCTACGAGCAGTACTTC
TRBJ1-3 13 few NA TRBV15 CATSSAPGNTIYF TGTGCCACCAGCAGCGCCCCTGGAAACACCATATATTTT
TRBJ1-4 15 NA NA TRBV5-6 CASSSGMAANEKLFF TGTGCCAGCAGCTCGGGGATGGCGGCTAATGAAAAACTGTTTTTT
TRBJ1-1 11 NA NA TRBV30 CAGQLGTEAFF TGTGCCGGACAGTTGGGCACTGAAGCTTTCTTT
TRBJ2-5 14 many NA TRBV28 CASRGVGVQETQYF TGTGCCAGCAGAGGAGTCGGGGTCCAAGAGACCCAGTACTTC
TRBJ1-5 15 many NA TRBV12-3/TRBV12-4 CASSFTSDSNQPQHF TGTGCCAGCAGTTTCACCTCCGATAGCAATCAGCCCCAGCATTTT
TRBJ1-1 15 few NA TRBV7-3 CASSFTGDPNTEAFF TGTGCCAGCAGCTTCACTGGAGATCCGAACACTGAAGCTTTCTTT
TRBJ1-1 12 many NA TRBV29-1 CSVEDPNTEAFF TGCAGCGTTGAGGATCCGAACACTGAAGCTTTCTTT
TRBJ2-4 15 many NA TRBV12-3/TRBV12-4 CASSTLQGMKNIQYF TGTGCCAGCAGTACCCTACAGGGTATGAAAAACATTCAGTACTTC
TRBJ1-5 17 NA TRBD1 TRBV19 CASSIREGAASNQPPHF TGTGCCAGTAGTATAAGGGAGGGGGCCGCTAGCAATCAGCCCCCGCATTTT
TRBJ1-1 15 many TRBD1 TRBV11-1 CASSLRSGGITEAFF TGTGCCAGCAGCTTACGGTCAGGGGGTATCACTGAAGCTTTCTTT
TRBJ2-1 21 many TRBD2 TRBV6-1 CASRPRSSSVAGVRSDNEQFF TGTGCCAGCAGGCCTCGCTCGTCGTCGGTTGCGGGAGTAAGGTCTGACAATGAGCAGTTCTTC